This T cell receptor beta chain emerged from a study of blood T cell repertoires in COVID-19. Study-level information: The United States, Italy and Spain supplied acute and convalescent COVID-19 samples. Sources were T cells, B-cell-depleted T cells, or PBMCs; the material itself was cDNA or gDNA.

Under the authors' procedure: Quantification of nucleated cells was approximated via reference gene primer amplification. The data were produced by immunoSEQ multiplex PCR, yet TCRdb's version contains in-frame clones alone and is incomplete. V, J and clone size are taken as reported in that table, and D and trimming were inferred from the DNA itself. The sample records about 27,000 clones, roughly 80% being singletons. The CDR3 consists of 15 residues. V lost 7 bases and J lost 7; bases outside the gene matches: 6. Per the germline V gene, CDR1 is KGHDR and CDR2 is SFDVKD. The chain joins TRBV24-1 to TRBJ2-1, with TRBD2 identical over 13 bases. The specimen sequenced was peripheral blood. The sequence was obtained from an elderly woman with acute or convalescent COVID-19. CDR3: CATSPGLAGVNEQFF. CDR3 bases: TGTGCCACCAGCCCCGGACTAGCGGGAGTGAATGAGCAGTTCTTC.